The clone carrying this T cell receptor beta chain was picked up a small number of times. Its antigen remains unknown. This record comes from a study of T cells after yellow fever vaccination. Study information: Low-cell-number fractions underwent preparation using SMART-Seq v4 Ultra Low Input.

It was through 5'RACE template switching that TCR cDNA was made, with a universal primer site and UMIs added. TCRdb reprocessed the 5' RACE reads via MiXCR and lists one record per CDR3 protein. Altogether some 320,000 distinct CDR3 sequences are present, over 4% being singletons, with the ten largest covering around 23%. Points from the study as a whole: Among all clonotypes, a small share was observed in both CD4 and CD8 compartments. Bulk-population clonotypes that are abundant could appear as contaminants in FACS-sorted repertoires.

Germline loops: CDR1 SQVTM, CDR2 ANQGSEA. V trimming: 6 bases; J trimming: 0 bases; junction bases outside the gene matches: 16. The CDR3 has 17 residues. This receptor was identified in a man younger than 35 who received the YFV17D yellow fever vaccine. The chain employs TRBV29-1 and TRBJ2-5; TRBD1 agrees at 7 bases. This material consisted of PBMCs, taken 5 days after the yellow fever booster vaccination. CDR3 sequence: CSVLGAGWGTDQETQYF. CDR3 sequence (DNA): TGCAGCGTGCTTGGGGCGGGCTGGGGGACAGACCAAGAGACCCAGTACTTC.